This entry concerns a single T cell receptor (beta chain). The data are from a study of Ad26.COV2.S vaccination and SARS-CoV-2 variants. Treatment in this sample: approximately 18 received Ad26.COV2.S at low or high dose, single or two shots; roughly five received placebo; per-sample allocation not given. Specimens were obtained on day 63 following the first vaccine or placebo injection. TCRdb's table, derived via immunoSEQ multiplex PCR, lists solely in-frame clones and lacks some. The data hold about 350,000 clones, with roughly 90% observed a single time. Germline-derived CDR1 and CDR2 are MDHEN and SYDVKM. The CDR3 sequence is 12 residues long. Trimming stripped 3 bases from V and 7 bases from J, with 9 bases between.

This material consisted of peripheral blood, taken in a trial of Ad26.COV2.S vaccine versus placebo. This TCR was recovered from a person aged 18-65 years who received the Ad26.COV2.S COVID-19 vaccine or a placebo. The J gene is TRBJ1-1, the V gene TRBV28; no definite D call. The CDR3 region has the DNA TGTGCCAGCAGTTTGGGTGGAATTGAAGCTTTCTTT. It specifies CASSLGGIEAFF.